Following are 19 T cell receptor beta chains from one sample sequenced in a study of cytotoxic CD8 clonotypes in ibrutinib-treated CLL. TCRdb's table, derived via immunoSEQ multiplex PCR, lists solely in-frame clones and lacks some. The top ten clones hold under 30% of a sample with over 45,000 clones, roughly 49% of them seen once. The sequencing used PBMCs, collected at disease progression, from a patient treated with ibrutinib. Source of these receptors: a human donor with chronic lymphocytic leukemia.

This clone was counted a few times. The rearrangement links TRBV6-5 to TRBJ1-2, with 9 bases matching TRBD1. The V gene end was trimmed by 4 bases and the J gene end by 8 bases; junction bases not matched to a gene: 11. The length of the CDR3 is 15 residues. Germline assignment: CDR1 MNHEY and CDR2 SVGAGI. The CDR3 sequence: CASSLYRGRVGGYTF. The CDR3 coding sequence is TGTGCCAGCAGTTTATACAGGGGGCGCGTCGGCGGCTACACCTTC.

This clone has just a few counts. The J gene is TRBJ1-5, the V gene TRBV6-5; D unresolved. V was trimmed by 9 bases and J by 5 bases, leaving 14 bases between them. This CDR3 is built from 13 residues. CDR1 and CDR2 (germline): MNHEY, SVGAGI. The CDR3 DNA is TGTGCCAGTTCGAATTCCCCCGATCAGCCCCAGCATTTT. Amino acid sequence: CASSNSPDQPQHF.

The rearrangement joins TRBV27 to TRBJ2-5; D possibly matches TRBD1 or TRBD2 (5 bases each). The germline CDR1 and CDR2 sequences are MNHEY and SMNVEV (reference sequence). This CDR3 spans 18 amino acids. Trimming cost V 5 bases and J 1 base, with 23 bases left between them. The CDR3 region has the DNA TGTGCCAGCAGTCTAGGTTCCCCGGGGACCGTCGGCCAAGAGACCCAGTACTTC. It codes for CASSLGSPGTVGQETQYF.

The rearrangement uses TRBV28 and TRBJ2-1; 8 bases fit TRBD1. With V trimmed by 7 bases and J by 0 bases, 11 bases remained unmatched. The CDR3 covers 17 residues. Germline V gene sequence: CDR1 MDHEN, CDR2 SYDVKM. DNA of the CDR3: TGTGCCAGCAACGCCCTGACAGGGGACAGCTCCTACAATGAGCAGTTCTTC. This translates into CASNALTGDSSYNEQFF.

This chain links TRBV30 with TRBJ1-5, with 8 bases aligning to TRBD1. V lost 1 base to trimming and J lost 2 bases; unmatched junction nucleotides: 1. Germline CDR1 and CDR2: GTSNPN and SVGIG (reference sequence). There are 14 residues in the CDR3. DNA for the CDR3: TGTGCCTGGAGTGGGACAGGGCGCAATCAGCCCCAGCATTTT. Translation gives CAWSGTGRNQPQHF.

The chain has TRBV27 and TRBJ1-5; no firm D call. The CDR3 totals 16 residues. V lost 8 bases, J lost 2 bases, and 19 bases lay in between. The germline V gene has CDR1 MNHEY and CDR2 SMNVEV (reference sequence). For the CDR3, the DNA is TGTGCCAGCGGGTTACCCGGCTGGGGAGGCAATCAGCCCCAGCATTTT. Translating gives CASGLPGWGGNQPQHF.

V is TRBV10-3 and J is TRBJ1-2; 9 bases are shared with TRBD1. The CDR3 length is 14 residues. Germline lookup yields CDR1 ENHRY and CDR2 SYGVKD. V shed 2 bases and J 6 bases; nucleotides not matched to a gene: 4. For the CDR3, the DNA is TGTGCCATCAGTGAGGAGACAGGGGGACATGGCTACACCTTC. Residues: CAISEETGGHGYTF.

This clone has just one count. The CDR3 is CASSVTDHHEQYF. Here the CDR3 DNA reads TGTGCCAGCAGCGTAACGGACCACCACGAGCAGTACTTC. The rearrangement links TRBV6-1 to TRBJ2-7; no clear D. CDR1 MNHNS and CDR2 SASEGT come from the germline V gene. Deletions cut 6 bases from V and 5 bases from J, with 14 bases between. The CDR3 length is 13 residues.

J is TRBJ2-1 and V is TRBV7-2; D is perhaps TRBD1 (6 bases). The CDR3 is made up of 13 amino acids. In germline, CDR1 is SGHTA, CDR2 FQGNSA. Trimming removed 7 bases from V and 8 bases from J, with 15 bases in between. The CDR3: CASKIQGGDEQFF. Here the CDR3 DNA reads TGTGCCAGCAAGATACAGGGTGGCGATGAGCAGTTCTTC.

This clone occurred a few times. The chain links TRBV11-2 to TRBJ2-3; 10 bases are shared with TRBD2. The CDR3 runs to 16 residues. Germline CDR1 is SGHAT and CDR2 is FQNNGV. J gave up 8 bases and V 1 base, and 9 bases lay outside the gene matches. CDR3 DNA: TGTGCCAGCAGCTTAGTGGGAACTAGCGGGATTTCTACGCAGTATTTT. This gives the protein CASSLVGTSGISTQYF.

This chain connects TRBV2 to TRBJ2-1; TRBD1 agrees at 8 bases. From germline, CDR1 is SNHLY and CDR2 FYNNEI. V dropped 6 bases and J dropped 5; count of bases not matched to a gene: 6. The CDR3 loop spans 14 amino acids. CDR3 sequence (DNA): TGTGCCAGCAGGAAAGACAGGGGCGACAATGAGCAGTTCTTC. It is translated as CASRKDRGDNEQFF.

This clone came up a few times. This chain links TRBV28 with TRBJ2-7; 7 bases are shared with TRBD1. The CDR3 consists of 14 residues. Trimming cost V 3 bases and J 0 bases; bases outside gene matches: 2. Germline values: CDR1 MDHEN, CDR2 SYDVKM. The CDR3 bases are TGTGCCAGCAGTTTGTGGGACAGCTCCTACGAGCAGTACTTC. Protein product: CASSLWDSSYEQYF.

This clone is medium-sized within its sample. The chain employs TRBV7-9 and TRBJ2-5; 7 bases are a match to TRBD2. The CDR3 sequence is 16 residues long. V lost 1 base to trimming and J lost 5 bases; unmatched junction nucleotides: 10. From germline, CDR1 is SEHNR and CDR2 FQNEAQ (reference sequence). CDR3 loop: CASSLVIAGEGETQYF. The CDR3, as DNA: TGTGCCAGCAGCTTAGTGATCGCGGGAGAGGGGGAGACCCAGTACTTC.

This clone has just a few counts. The junction and the germline gene differ at one end; a read error may be behind it. The chain employs TRBV7-2 and TRBJ2-7, with TRBD1 as a possible D gene (6 bases). This CDR3 comprises 14 residues. Germline values: CDR1 SGHTA, CDR2 FQGNSA. The CDR3 nucleotides read TGTGCCAGCAGCCTAGCCACAGGGTCGGGCGAGCAGTACTTC. As protein: CASSLATGSGEQYF.

In DNA form, the CDR3 reads TGTGCCAGCTGGGGACAGCACTATAATTCACCCCTCCACTTT. Protein: CASWGQHYNSPLHF. This sequence joins TRBV6-5 and TRBJ1-6; 7 bases are shared with TRBD1. Trimming at V came to 8 bases and at J to 3 bases, leaving 4 bases not matched to a gene. CDR3 length: 14 residues. Per the germline V gene, CDR1 is MNHEY and CDR2 is SVGAGI.

This clone showed up just a few times. The rearrangement uses TRBV27 and TRBJ2-3; TRBD2 aligns across 9 bases. V shed 5 bases, J shed 0 bases, and the junction held 6 bases outside the gene matches. CDR1 and CDR2 from the germline V gene are MNHEY and SMNVEV (reference sequence). The CDR3 spans 16 residues. CDR3 residues: CASSLGLAASTDTQYF. The CDR3 nucleotides read TGTGCCAGCAGTCTGGGACTAGCAGCTAGCACAGATACGCAGTATTTT.

This sequence joins TRBV7-2 and TRBJ2-7; D gene uncertain. CDR3 length equals 14 residues. V gave up 5 bases and J gave up 0 bases, with 11 bases separating them. Germline V gene sequence: CDR1 SGHTA, CDR2 FQGNSA. CDR3 loop: CASSPQTSSYEQYF. The CDR3 coding sequence is TGTGCCAGCAGCCCGCAAACAAGCTCCTACGAGCAGTACTTC. Full variable domain (outside the CDR3, taken from reference TRBV7-2 and TRBJ2-7): GAGVSQSPSNKVTEKGKDVELRCDPISGHTALYWYRQSLGQGLEFLIYFQGNSAPDKSGLPSDRFSAERTGGSVSTLTIQRTQQEDSAVYLCASSPQTSSYEQYFGPGTRLTVT.

This chain uses TRBV28 with TRBJ1-1; D unresolved. Germline loops: CDR1 MDHEN, CDR2 SYDVKM. V was pared by 5 bases and J by 0 bases, with 13 bases between. The CDR3 sequence is 15 residues long. CDR3 sequence reads: CASSKGPGMNTEAFF. In nucleotides, the CDR3 is TGTGCCAGCAGTAAAGGGCCGGGGATGAACACTGAAGCTTTCTTT.

The chain links TRBV30 to TRBJ1-5, with a possible D match to TRBD1 (5 bases). Germline V gene data show CDR1 as GTSNPN and CDR2 as SVGIG (reference sequence). The CDR3 consists of 13 residues. V shed 5 bases and J shed 5 bases, with 13 bases lying between them. The CDR3 here is CAWSPGTDQPQHF. The CDR3 bases are TGTGCCTGGTCCCCCGGGACGGATCAGCCCCAGCATTTT. The complete variable domain, with remaining parts taken from reference TRBV30 and TRBJ1-5, reads SQTIHQWPATLVQPVGSPLSLECTVEGTSNPNLYWYRQAAGRGLQLLFYSVGIGQISSEVPQNLSASRPQDRQFILSSKKLLLSDSGFYLCAWSPGTDQPQHFGDGTRLSIL.